The sequence of this T cell receptor beta chain was determined in a study of T cell repertoires in ileal Crohn's disease. Overall study findings and caveats: Compared with CD4 T cells, sorted CD8 cells carried more expanded clones. Clonal expansions were more frequent in active smokers than non-smokers at surgery.

Germline-derived CDR1 and CDR2 are ENHRY and SYGVKD. V lost 0 bases to trimming and J lost 4 bases; unmatched junction nucleotides: 0. The CDR3 length is 15 residues. As for this clone: What it binds is unknown.

TCRB immunosequencing input was about 0.55 micrograms of biopsy DNA per sample. Here immunoSEQ multiplex PCR was the method, and the copy in TCRdb shows in-frame clones only, minus some. Among roughly 13,000 clones listed, 70% to 85% were seen once. This clonotype was obtained from an adult with Crohn's disease. The V gene is TRBV10-3, the J gene TRBJ2-1, with 10 bases identical to TRBD2. Sequenced input: ileal tissue. CDR3 in DNA: TGTGCCATCAGTGAGTCAGCGGGAGGGTACAATGAGCAGTTCTTC. Its translation is CAISESAGGYNEQFF.